Described below is a single T cell receptor beta chain sequence and its context. Germline lookup yields CDR1 SGHAT and CDR2 FQNNGV. Trimming at V came to 4 bases and at J to 12 bases, leaving 14 bases not matched to a gene. This CDR3 has 14 amino acids. This specimen comes from a study of cytomegalovirus exposure and HLA in healthy donors. 13 Jbeta primers and 60 Vbeta primers were used for the PCR. Clones were sequenced by immunoSEQ multiplex PCR, and TCRdb holds only the in-frame ones, with some missing. Among about 76,000 clones listed, roughly four fifths were seen once. This TCR came from a woman in her 30s in good health and CMV-seronegative. Specimen: PBMCs. The chain carries TRBV11-2 and TRBJ2-7; 8 positions agree with TRBD1. The DNA of the CDR3 is TGTGCCAGCAGCTCCGACCTGACAGGGGAACAGCCGTACTTC. Encoded protein: CASSSDLTGEQPYF.